Below, one TCR beta chain is given with its context. The CDR3 has 17 residues. Germline assignment: CDR1 LGHDT and CDR2 YNNKEL (reference sequence). V lost 4 bases to trimming and J lost 0 bases; unmatched junction nucleotides: 8. This sample was included in a study of blood T cell repertoires in COVID-19. Study overall: From the United States, Italy and Spain came samples of acute and convalescent COVID-19. PBMCs, B-cell-depleted T cells, or T cells provided the cDNA or gDNA that made up the material.

Authors' data handling: The assay estimated nucleated cells by amplifying reference gene primers. The table came from immunoSEQ multiplex PCR; TCRdb's copy has only in-frame clones and leaves some out. The D gene and trimming were derived from the DNA, and the V and J assignments and clone size from that table. The data show under 95,000 clones, with more than 75% seen just once and about 1.2% held by the top ten. The sample comprised peripheral blood. This clonotype was obtained from a woman older than 75 with acute or convalescent COVID-19. This sequence joins TRBV3-1 (or the pseudogene TRBV3-2) and TRBJ1-1; the match to TRBD1 covers 10 bases. The CDR3 DNA reads TGTGCCAGCAGCCCTCGGGACAGGGGTCAGATGAACACTGAAGCTTTCTTT. It yields the protein CASSPRDRGQMNTEAFF.